The next 23 T cell receptor beta chains were all read from a single sample in a study of cytomegalovirus exposure and HLA in healthy donors. Amplification used 60 Vbeta primers and 13 Jbeta primers. The protocol was immunoSEQ multiplex PCR, while the TCRdb copy is restricted to in-frame clones and leaves out a portion. The sample holds some 110,000 clones, approximately 82% seen once. The specimen was PBMCs. These receptors were obtained from a middle-aged man in good health and CMV-seropositive.

This clone was detected once. The chain combines TRBV5-6 with TRBJ1-5; tentative D call: TRBD1 (5 bases). This CDR3 is 17 amino acids long. V was clipped by 0 bases and J by 0 bases, with 13 bases between them. Germline loops: CDR1 SGHDT, CDR2 YYEEEE. The CDR3 reads CASSLGRAPYSNQPQHF. The DNA of the CDR3 is TGTGCCAGCAGCTTGGGCAGGGCCCCTTATAGCAATCAGCCCCAGCATTTT.

The J gene is TRBJ1-3, the V gene TRBV7-8; 8 positions agree with TRBD1. The CDR3 sequence is 17 residues long. The germline V gene has CDR1 SGHVS and CDR2 FQNEAQ. V lost 5 bases, J lost 0 bases, and 9 bases stayed unmatched. CDR3 DNA: TGTGCCAGCAGCGCCCGGACAGGGTCCTCCTCTGGAAACACCATATATTTT. This gives the protein CASSARTGSSSGNTIYF.

CDR3 nucleotide sequence: TGTGCCAGCAGCTTAGGCGACAGGGGGCATGGGACCCAGTACTTC. It encodes CASSLGDRGHGTQYF. This rearrangement joins TRBV7-9 to TRBJ2-5, with 10 nucleotides matching TRBD1. Germline V gene sequence: CDR1 SEHNR, CDR2 FQNEAQ (reference sequence). Trimming at V came to 1 base and at J to 7 bases, leaving 6 bases not matched to a gene. The CDR3 extends over 15 amino acids.

The CDR3 reads CASSFSGGRPYEQYF. Here the CDR3 DNA reads TGTGCCAGCAGTTTTTCAGGCGGGAGACCTTACGAGCAGTACTTC. The chain is built from TRBV28 and TRBJ2-7, with 7 bases aligning to TRBD2. CDR3 size: 15 residues. Germline V gene data show CDR1 as MDHEN and CDR2 as SYDVKM. Trimming took 3 bases from V and 4 from J; bases not matched to a gene: 9.

The chain couples TRBV7-2 to TRBJ2-2, with a tentative D call TRBD1 (5 bases). The V and J ends lost 0 bases and 6 bases respectively, with 14 bases between them. Per the germline V gene, CDR1 is SGHTA and CDR2 is FQGNSA. There are 16 residues in the CDR3. CDR3 sequence reads: CASSLAYGRVAGELFF. In DNA, the CDR3 is TGTGCCAGCAGCTTAGCTTATGGCAGGGTGGCCGGGGAGCTGTTTTTT.

The chain recombines TRBV29-1 with TRBJ2-7; D is perhaps TRBD2 (6 bases). Germline lookup yields CDR1 SQVTM and CDR2 ANQGSEA. This CDR3 contains 15 residues. Trimming shortened V by 7 bases and J by 0 bases, and 19 bases separated the two germline ends. The CDR3 sequence: CSAGGWERASYEQYF. DNA for the CDR3: TGCAGCGCCGGAGGGTGGGAGCGGGCCTCCTACGAGCAGTACTTC.

The chain joins TRBV19 to TRBJ2-5, with 13 positions matching TRBD2. The assigned J gene may be wrong: the sequence end matches TRBJ2-7 better. Germline assignment: CDR1 LNHDA and CDR2 SQIVND (reference sequence). CDR3 length equals 16 residues. The DNA for the CDR3 is TGTGCCAGTAGTACCCGGACTAGCGGGAGTTCCCACGAGCAGTACTTC. It is translated as CASSTRTSGSSHEQYF.

V usage is TRBV7-2 and J usage is TRBJ2-7, with a possible D match to TRBD2 (6 bases). The V and J ends lost 1 base and 7 bases respectively, with 8 bases between them. The CDR3 covers 12 residues. Germline V gene data show CDR1 as SGHTA and CDR2 as FQGNSA. CDR3 DNA: TGTGCCAGCAGCTTAGGGGGGGTTGAGCAGTACTTC. Protein: CASSLGGVEQYF.

V and J are TRBV11-3 and TRBJ2-3; 7 bases map to TRBD1. CDR3 length equals 15 residues. Germline assignment: CDR1 SGHNT and CDR2 YENEEA. The V gene end was trimmed by 5 bases and the J gene end by 2 bases; junction bases not matched to a gene: 7. CDR3 in DNA: TGTGCCAGCAGCCCGGGACAGACTTTCACAGATACGCAGTATTTT. As protein: CASSPGQTFTDTQYF.

This clone was counted once. The chain couples TRBV7-3 to TRBJ2-2; TRBD1 matches 10 bases. Trimming at V came to 2 bases and at J to 7 bases, leaving 13 bases not matched to a gene. CDR3 length equals 18 residues. Germline values: CDR1 SGHTA, CDR2 FQGTGA. CDR3 bases: TGTGCCAGCAGCTTACGGTCCTCGACAGGGGGCTTTAACGGGGAGCTGTTTTTT. Protein product: CASSLRSSTGGFNGELFF.

The V call is TRBV11-3, the J call TRBJ1-1; possible D gene TRBD1, 5 bases. Germline V gives CDR1 SGHNT, CDR2 YENEEA. V shed 1 base and J shed 1 base, with 13 bases lying between them. The CDR3 covers 16 residues. The CDR3 DNA reads as TGTGCCAGCAGCTTAGGCAGAGGGGAGGCGAACACTGAAGCTTTCTTT. Residues: CASSLGRGEANTEAFF.

The CDR3 protein is CAISAMDRAAGNTIYF. In DNA, the CDR3 is TGTGCCATCAGTGCAATGGACAGGGCCGCTGGAAACACCATATATTTT. The chain links TRBV10-3 to TRBJ1-3; 8 nucleotides match TRBD1. J lost 2 bases, V lost 4 bases, and 7 bases had no gene match. The CDR3 extends over 16 amino acids. CDR1 and CDR2 (germline): ENHRY, SYGVKD.

This chain connects TRBV4-2 to TRBJ1-1; 7 positions agree with TRBD1. CDR1 and CDR2 from the germline V gene are LGHNA and YNFKEQ. V dropped 3 bases and J dropped 8; count of bases not matched to a gene: 6. The CDR3 loop spans 13 amino acids. CDR3 sequence reads: CASSQMDRYEAFF. The CDR3 bases are TGTGCCAGCAGCCAGATGGACAGGTACGAAGCTTTCTTT.

This clone was seen only once. V is TRBV2 and J is TRBJ1-1, with 8 bases aligning to TRBD1. J lost 1 base, V lost 5 bases, and 3 bases had no gene match. Germline lookup yields CDR1 SNHLY and CDR2 FYNNEI. This CDR3 comprises 14 residues. The CDR3 region has the DNA TGTGCCAGCAGTTTACAGGGGGGGAACACTGAAGCTTTCTTT. This gives the protein CASSLQGGNTEAFF.

The chain links TRBV7-6 to TRBJ2-5, with D perhaps matching TRBD1 (5 bases). V was clipped by 1 base and J by 2 bases, with 14 bases between them. The CDR3 totals 16 residues. Germline V gene lookup returns CDR1 SGHVS and CDR2 FNYEAQ. In DNA, the CDR3 is TGTGCCAGCAGCTTAGTGCCCCGGCAGGGTCAAGAGACCCAGTACTTC. This codes for CASSLVPRQGQETQYF.

The V call is TRBV19, the J call TRBJ1-2, with unresolved D. This CDR3 spans 14 amino acids. V gave up 2 bases and J gave up 7 bases, with 14 bases separating them. The germline V gene encodes CDR1 LNHDA and CDR2 SQIVND (reference sequence). CDR3 coding DNA: TGTGCCAGTAGTATACGAGAGGGCGCAGTTGGCTACACCTTC. As protein: CASSIREGAVGYTF.

The V and J genes are TRBV7-9 and TRBJ2-2, with a tentative D call TRBD1 (5 bases). Germline CDR1 is SEHNR and CDR2 is FQNEAQ (reference sequence). Trimming cost V 5 bases and J 1 base, with 8 bases left between them. The CDR3 is made up of 14 amino acids. This CDR3 is CASSPTGNTGELFF. As DNA, the CDR3 is TGTGCCAGCAGCCCCACAGGGAACACCGGGGAGCTGTTTTTT.

The rearrangement joins TRBV19 to TRBJ1-5; a possible D gene is TRBD1 (6 bases). The CDR3 is 14 residues long. Germline values: CDR1 LNHDA, CDR2 SQIVND (reference sequence). Trimming took 6 bases from V and 4 from J, leaving 13 bases between them. CDR3 in DNA: TGTGCCAGTAGGAACAGGGAAAGAAATCAGCCCCAGCATTTT. This codes for CASRNRERNQPQHF.

The chain has TRBV14 and TRBJ1-6, with no clear D. The CDR3 extends over 14 amino acids. Trimming left V 0 bases short and J 6 bases short, with 6 bases between. Germline V gene lookup returns CDR1 SGHDN and CDR2 FVKESK. CDR3 sequence (DNA): TGTGCCAGCAGCCAAGAACAGTTTAATTCACCCCTCCACTTT. It specifies CASSQEQFNSPLHF.

The CDR3 DNA is TGTGCCAGCAGTGAACAGGGTTGGAATCAGCCCCAGCATTTT. It translates to CASSEQGWNQPQHF. The chain has TRBV6-1 and TRBJ1-5; a weak D match, TRBD1 (5 bases). This CDR3 spans 14 amino acids. Germline V gives CDR1 MNHNS, CDR2 SASEGT. V was shortened by 2 bases and J by 4 bases, with 9 bases between the two germline ends.

This clone appeared a few times. The CDR3 reads CASSQGGSSYEQYF. CDR3 sequence (DNA): TGTGCCAGCAGCCAAGGGGGCAGTTCCTACGAGCAGTACTTC. V is TRBV4-2 and J is TRBJ2-7; the D gene is possibly TRBD1 (5 bases). CDR3 length: 14 residues. In germline, CDR1 is LGHNA, CDR2 YNFKEQ. V was shortened by 1 base and J by 1 base, with 8 bases between the two germline ends.

The chain carries TRBV5-1 and TRBJ1-5; the match to TRBD1 covers 11 bases. The CDR3 is 15 amino acids. Per germline, CDR1 SGHRS and CDR2 YFSETQ. Trimming took 4 bases from V and 6 from J; bases not matched to a gene: 6. The CDR3 spells CASSPGGTGGQPQHF. Written as DNA, the CDR3 is TGCGCCAGCAGCCCGGGGGGGACAGGGGGTCAGCCCCAGCATTTT. The full variable domain, rest sourced from reference TRBV5-1 and TRBJ1-5, is KAGVTQTPRYLIKTRGQQVTLSCSPISGHRSVSWYQQTPGQGLQFLFEYFSETQRNKGNFPGRFSGRQFSNSRSEMNVSTLELGDSALYLCASSPGGTGGQPQHFGDGTRLSIL.

This clone showed up just once. The chain has TRBV5-5 and TRBJ2-1; D may be TRBD2 (6 bases). This CDR3 contains 14 residues. V was cut by 9 bases and J by 4 bases, with 17 bases left in between. The germline gives CDR1 SGHKS, CDR2 YYEKEE (reference sequence). The CDR3, as DNA: TGTGCCACCCGCGGGACTTGGGGATACAATGAGCAGTTCTTC. Its protein product is CATRGTWGYNEQFF.